Listed here are 10 T cell receptor beta chains from one sample, sequenced in a study of blood T cell repertoires in COVID-19. TCRdb's copy holds only in-frame clones and misses some; the assay was immunoSEQ multiplex PCR. The sample records some 110,000 clones, approximately 88% being singletons. Sequenced material: peripheral blood. These receptors were taken from a woman in her seventies with acute or convalescent COVID-19.

The chain uses TRBV10-2 and TRBJ2-7; 7 positions match TRBD1. The CDR3 has 15 amino acids. Germline trimming cut 2 bases from V and 4 bases from J; bases unmatched to any gene: 8. In germline, CDR1 is WSHSY, CDR2 SAAADI. CDR3 protein: CASSEQNQGVYEQYF. CDR3 DNA sequence: TGCGCCAGCAGTGAGCAAAATCAGGGGGTTTACGAGCAGTACTTC.

The chain has TRBV28 and TRBJ2-1; 13 positions match TRBD2. The germline V gene encodes CDR1 MDHEN and CDR2 SYDVKM. V gave up 3 bases and J gave up 9 bases; unmatched junction bases: 8. CDR3 length: 16 amino acids. DNA for the CDR3: TGTGCCAGCAGTTTCTCACTAGCGGGAGGGGGCGGTGAGCAGTTCTTC. As protein: CASSFSLAGGGGEQFF.

V is TRBV9 and J is TRBJ2-1; TRBD1 agrees at 8 bases. CDR1 is SGDLS, CDR2 YYNGEE, per germline. The J segment lost 10 bases and the V segment lost 4 bases, leaving 19 bases of the junction unmatched. The CDR3 extends over 17 amino acids. As DNA, the CDR3 is TGTGCCAGCAGCTCACACCCTCTCGGGACAGGCCAACGGGAGCAGTTCTTC. It specifies CASSSHPLGTGQREQFF.

The chain employs TRBV4-2 and TRBJ2-5, with 11 positions matching TRBD2. The trim removed 1 base at V and 3 bases at J, leaving 4 bases unmatched. The CDR3 sequence is 16 residues long. The germline CDR1 and CDR2 sequences are LGHNA and YNFKEQ. CDR3 residues: CASSQGSLAGEETQYF. CDR3 DNA: TGTGCCAGCAGCCAAGGCTCACTAGCGGGAGAAGAGACCCAGTACTTC.

The rearrangement joins TRBV7-9 to TRBJ2-1; the match to TRBD2 covers 7 bases. The V segment lost 7 bases and the J segment 3 bases; nucleotides outside the gene matches: 12. The germline CDR1 and CDR2 sequences are SEHNR and FQNEAQ (reference sequence). The CDR3 spans 16 residues. The CDR3 is CASIHREASGYNEQFF. In DNA, the CDR3 is TGTGCCAGCATCCATCGGGAGGCTAGCGGCTACAATGAGCAGTTCTTC.

This clone has only one observation. V gene TRBV6-5 combines with J gene TRBJ1-1; 7 positions match TRBD1. The germline CDR1 and CDR2 sequences are MNHEY and SVGAGI. The trim removed 2 bases at V and 8 bases at J, leaving 2 bases unmatched. The CDR3 is 12 residues long. The CDR3 is CASSYPGQEAFF. The CDR3 coding sequence is TGTGCCAGCAGTTACCCGGGACAGGAAGCTTTCTTT.

This chain links TRBV4-1 with TRBJ2-3; 11 bases are shared with TRBD2. CDR1 MGHRA and CDR2 YSYEKL come from the germline V gene. After removal of 8 bases from V and 3 bases from J, the junction contained 4 bases not matched to a gene. There are 14 residues in the CDR3. Here the CDR3 reads CASRGTSGTDTQYF. In DNA, the CDR3 is TGCGCCAGCCGAGGGACTAGCGGAACAGATACGCAGTATTTT.

This chain connects TRBV6-5 to TRBJ2-1; D gene uncertain. The CDR3 length is 14 residues. V was clipped by 2 bases and J by 6 bases, with 11 bases between them. CDR1 MNHEY and CDR2 SVGAGI come from the germline V gene. The CDR3: CASSYDENSNEQFF. The CDR3 DNA follows: TGTGCCAGCAGTTACGATGAAAACTCCAATGAGCAGTTCTTC.

The chain uses TRBV5-5 and TRBJ1-5; 10 bases are shared with TRBD1. Germline V lookup: CDR1 SGHKS, CDR2 YYEKEE (reference sequence). The length of the CDR3 is 15 residues. With 4 bases clipped from V and 5 bases from J, the junction kept 6 bases outside the gene matches. CDR3 sequence (DNA): TGTGCCAGCAGCATGGGACAGGGGCGCGATCAGCCCCAGCATTTT. Amino acid sequence: CASSMGQGRDQPQHF.

The chain carries TRBV5-1 and TRBJ2-3; tentative D call: TRBD1 (6 bases). The germline V gene encodes CDR1 SGHRS and CDR2 YFSETQ. With 6 bases removed from V and 2 bases from J, the gap between germline ends came to 19 bases. The CDR3 is 16 amino acids. CDR3 protein: CASKEQGLDSTDTQYF. The DNA for the CDR3 is TGCGCCAGCAAGGAACAGGGCCTGGACTCCACAGATACGCAGTATTTT.